This T cell receptor beta chain is drawn from a study of blood T cell repertoires in COVID-19. This clone was picked up one time. Measured with immunoSEQ multiplex PCR; TCRdb has only the in-frame clones, and not every one. This table has 230,000 or so clones, around 84% appearing once. Sequencing was done on a sample of peripheral blood. The TCR originated in a woman aged 40 to 55 who had recovered from COVID-19.

In nucleotides, the CDR3 is TGTGCCAGCAGTGTGTCTAGCGGGGGCACAGATACGCAGTATTTT. Translation gives CASSVSSGGTDTQYF. The chain employs TRBV6-4 and TRBJ2-3; 9 bases match TRBD2. CDR1 MRHNA and CDR2 SNTAGT come from the germline V gene. This CDR3 contains 15 residues. The V segment lost 4 bases and the J segment 1 base; nucleotides outside the gene matches: 3.